The clone carrying this T cell receptor beta chain showed up just once. Its target is unknown. The data originate from a study of CD8+ T cells in alopecia areata. Treatment: oral pan-JAK inhibitor, 5-10 mg twice daily. Findings of the study overall: Relative to normal scalp, lesional scalp, especially alopecia totalis/universalis, showed higher clonality. Scalp and blood samples kept many expanded lesional clones throughout tofacitinib.

After isolation, RNA underwent reverse transcription to generate cDNA as the sequencing template. The repertoire was sequenced with immunoSEQ multiplex PCR; TCRdb's copy has only in-frame clones and lacks some. The data contain some 200,000 clones, 58% of them singletons. The sample here was CD4+ T cells sorted from blood, taken at week 24, from a patient treated with tofacitinib. The receptor was isolated from a human donor with alopecia areata.

CDR3 nucleotides: TGCGCCAGCAGCTTGGAAAAGGATACGCAGTATTTT. This gives the protein CASSLEKDTQYF. The J gene is TRBJ2-3, the V gene TRBV5-1; D gene uncertain. This CDR3 comprises 12 residues. Trimming took 0 bases from V and 6 from J, leaving 5 bases between them. Germline assignment: CDR1 SGHRS and CDR2 YFSETQ. The variable domain in full, with the rest retrieved from reference TRBV5-1 and TRBJ2-3, is KAGVTQTPRYLIKTRGQQVTLSCSPISGHRSVSWYQQTPGQGLQFLFEYFSETQRNKGNFPGRFSGRQFSNSRSEMNVSTLELGDSALYLCASSLEKDTQYFGPGTRLTVL.